A single sample gave rise to the 11 T cell receptor beta chains below, sequenced in a study of blood T cell repertoires in COVID-19. Only in-frame clones appear in the TCRdb table, and some are missing; sequencing was by immunoSEQ multiplex PCR. This table holds about 210,000 clones, around 84% found once. Sequenced material: PBMCs or T cells enriched from blood (not recorded which). These receptor sequences come from a man aged 25 to 45 with acute COVID-19.

V usage is TRBV6-5 and J usage is TRBJ1-2; 9 bases are a match to TRBD1. From germline, CDR1 is MNHEY and CDR2 SVGAGI. This CDR3 has 13 residues. V dropped 6 bases and J dropped 7; count of bases not matched to a gene: 6. Here the CDR3 reads CASRGDRASGYTF. CDR3 DNA: TGTGCCAGCAGAGGGGACAGGGCCTCTGGCTACACCTTC.

This chain connects TRBV5-1 to TRBJ1-5; no definite D call. Trimming stripped 4 bases from V and 0 bases from J, with 11 bases between. CDR1 is SGHRS, CDR2 YFSETQ, per germline. The CDR3 has 15 residues. DNA of the CDR3: TGCGCCAGCAGCGTCCGCAGGAATAGCAATCAGCCCCAGCATTTT. The encoded protein is CASSVRRNSNQPQHF.

The rearrangement joins TRBV27 to TRBJ1-4; D might be TRBD1 (6 bases). The length of the CDR3 is 14 residues. The germline gives CDR1 MNHEY, CDR2 SMNVEV (reference sequence). V gave up 3 bases and J gave up 10 bases, with 15 bases separating them. The CDR3 bases are TGTGCCAGCAGTTTTGGGGGGGCAGGAGGAAAACTGTTTTTT. Protein product: CASSFGGAGGKLFF.

This chain uses TRBV19 with TRBJ2-2; 9 bases match TRBD1. This CDR3 is built from 17 residues. Germline CDR1 and CDR2: LNHDA and SQIVND (reference sequence). J was trimmed by 5 bases and V by 4 bases; bases with no gene match: 11. The CDR3 DNA reads TGTGCCAGTAGTACTTCCACAGGGGGCGGATGGACCGGGGAGCTGTTTTTT. Translated, it gives CASSTSTGGGWTGELFF.

This clone was counted only a few times. CDR3 sequence (DNA): TGTGCCAGCTCACCCCTTCGACAGGGGAGAACAGATACGCAGTATTTT. Translated: CASSPLRQGRTDTQYF. V usage is TRBV18 and J usage is TRBJ2-3, with 8 positions matching TRBD1. The J segment lost 3 bases and the V segment lost 3 bases, leaving 8 bases of the junction unmatched. The V gene's germline CDR1 is KGHSH and CDR2 LQKENI. CDR3 length: 16 amino acids.

This clone was recorded only once. J is TRBJ1-1 and V is TRBV11-3; no clear D. Looked up from germline, CDR1 is SGHNT and CDR2 is YENEEA. The CDR3 is 14 amino acids. The V end lost 6 bases, the J end lost 5 bases, and 16 bases lay between the germline ends. This chain's CDR3 is CASSPAGSRTEAFF. The CDR3 region has the DNA TGTGCCAGCAGTCCCGCGGGGAGTCGGACTGAAGCTTTCTTT.

The gene calls are TRBV15 and TRBJ1-5, with a tentative D call TRBD1 (5 bases). Trimming pared 0 bases from V and 5 bases from J, leaving 11 bases between. The CDR3 runs 15 residues. Germline CDR1 is LNHNV and CDR2 is YYDKDF (reference sequence). CDR3 DNA sequence: TGTGCCACCAGCAGAGATCTCCGGGGGGATCAGCCCCAGCATTTT. This gives the protein CATSRDLRGDQPQHF.

This chain joins TRBV19 and TRBJ1-6; 8 bases are shared with TRBD1. The germline V gene encodes CDR1 LNHDA and CDR2 SQIVND (reference sequence). Trimming took 8 bases from V and 10 from J; bases not matched to a gene: 16. The CDR3 extends over 16 amino acids. The CDR3 DNA sequence: TGTGCCAGTCGAGACTCGGACAGGGCGATATCCTCACCCCTCCACTTT. Translation gives CASRDSDRAISSPLHF.

The chain couples TRBV7-6 to TRBJ1-3, with no clear D. The CDR3 contains 12 residues. V gave up 2 bases and J gave up 3 bases, with 2 bases separating them. The germline V gene encodes CDR1 SGHVS and CDR2 FNYEAQ. CDR3 nucleotides: TGTGCCAGCAGCTTACTTGGAAACACCATATATTTT. This sequence encodes CASSLLGNTIYF. The full variable domain, in which reference TRBV7-6 and TRBJ1-3 provide the parts outside the CDR3, is GAGVSQSPRYKVTKRGQDVALRCDPISGHVSLYWYRQALGQGPEFLTYFNYEAQQDKSGLPNDRFSAERPEGSISTLTIQRTEQRDSAMYRCASSLLGNTIYFGEGSWLTVV.

The J gene is TRBJ2-7, the V gene TRBV3-1 (or the pseudogene TRBV3-2); 8 nucleotides align to TRBD2. Trimming cost V 4 bases and J 2 bases; bases outside gene matches: 7. The CDR3 runs to 15 residues. Per germline, CDR1 LGHDT and CDR2 YNNKEL (reference sequence). As DNA, the CDR3 is TGTGCCAGCAGCCCCTTTAGCGGGGCGACCTACGAGCAGTACTTC. Its protein is CASSPFSGATYEQYF.

The J gene is TRBJ1-1, the V gene TRBV20-1; D is unresolved. V lost 1 base to trimming and J lost 4 bases, with 4 bases between them. This CDR3 region has 11 residues. Germline V gives CDR1 DFQATT, CDR2 SNEGSKA (reference sequence). The CDR3 DNA reads TGCAGTGCTAGAGCGTCCACTGAAGCTTTCTTT. This encodes CSARASTEAFF.